The 20 T cell receptor beta chains presented below share a single source sample, sequenced in a study of cytomegalovirus exposure and HLA in healthy donors. PCR primers comprised 60 Vbeta and 13 Jbeta primers. Clones were read by immunoSEQ multiplex PCR, and TCRdb kept only the in-frame ones, dropping some. The sample lists more than 75,000 clones, approximately 90% occurring once. The source material was PBMCs. All receptors come from a man in his late teens or twenties in good health and CMV-seronegative.

This chain links TRBV5-1 with TRBJ1-4; D may be TRBD1 (5 bases). Trimming took 0 bases from V and 8 from J, leaving 14 bases between them. CDR1 is SGHRS, CDR2 YFSETQ, per germline. This CDR3 region has 15 residues. This chain's CDR3 is CASSLDRGSGEKLFF. DNA of the CDR3: TGCGCCAGCAGCTTGGACCGGGGGTCGGGAGAAAAACTGTTTTTT.

This sequence joins TRBV21-1 and TRBJ2-7; whether TRBD1, the table's D call, matches the DNA was not checked. TRBV21-1 is deemed a pseudogene. The CDR3 covers 16 residues. This CDR3 reads CASIFKAGTNPYEQYF. The CDR3 DNA is TGTGCCAGCATCTTCAAGGCCGGGACAAATCCCTACGAGCAGTACTTC.

The sample holds one count of this clone. This chain joins TRBV5-1 and TRBJ2-2; 9 bases match TRBD1. The ends lost 2 bases at V and 3 bases at J; junction bases unmatched: 2. The CDR3 contains 15 residues. From germline, CDR1 is SGHRS and CDR2 YFSETQ. The CDR3 region has the DNA TGCGCCAGCAGCTTACGGACAGGGGACACCGGGGAGCTGTTTTTT. It specifies CASSLRTGDTGELFF.

Only one count was recorded for this clone. The rearrangement uses TRBV4-3 and TRBJ2-5, with TRBD2 identical over 15 bases. TRBJ2-7 matches the DNA end more closely, so the J call is doubtful. The germline CDR1 and CDR2 sequences are LGHNA and YSLEER. This CDR3 comprises 20 residues. The CDR3 region has the DNA TGCGCCAGCAGCCTCGCACCTAATCCGGGACTAGCGGGGGGTTCCTACGAGCAGTACTTC. Its protein is CASSLAPNPGLAGGSYEQYF.

This chain links TRBV5-1 with TRBJ1-4, with 9 bases identical to TRBD1. The ends lost 4 bases at V and 4 bases at J; junction bases unmatched: 5. The CDR3 is made up of 15 amino acids. Germline V gene data show CDR1 as SGHRS and CDR2 as YFSETQ. The CDR3 reads CASSRTGALNEKLFF. The CDR3 DNA sequence: TGCGCCAGCAGCAGGACAGGGGCCCTTAATGAAAAACTGTTTTTT.

CDR3 sequence reads: CASSPGGEETQYF. DNA of the CDR3: TGTGCCAGCAGTCCGGGGGGGGAAGAGACCCAGTACTTC. The chain is built from TRBV11-1 and TRBJ2-5; 8 bases match TRBD2. CDR1 and CDR2 from the germline V gene are SGHAT and FQDESV (reference sequence). V gave up 6 bases and J gave up 3 bases; unmatched junction bases: 3. The CDR3 sequence is 13 residues long.

The CDR3 bases are TGTGCCAGCAGCCTCCGGACACCAACTATCTACAATGAGCAGTTCTTC. Protein sequence: CASSLRTPTIYNEQFF. V usage is TRBV9 and J usage is TRBJ2-1, with D possibly matching TRBD1 (5 bases). Germline CDR1 and CDR2: SGDLS and YYNGEE. The V gene lost 4 bases and the J gene lost 3 bases, with 17 bases spanning the gap. The CDR3 runs 16 residues.

The V call is TRBV7-3, the J call TRBJ1-1; D unresolved. The V gene's germline CDR1 is SGHTA and CDR2 FQGTGA. V lost 2 bases and J lost 4, with 8 bases in between. The CDR3 is 13 amino acids. CDR3 amino acids: CASSLYAFTEAFF. The CDR3, as DNA: TGTGCCAGCAGCTTATACGCGTTCACTGAAGCTTTCTTT.

The CDR3 is CASSPRPRGRTGELFF. CDR3 bases: TGTGCCAGCAGCCCCCGTCCGCGGGGGCGGACCGGGGAGCTGTTTTTT. The rearrangement uses TRBV11-2 and TRBJ2-2; weak D call: TRBD2 (7 bases). CDR1 and CDR2 from the germline V gene are SGHAT and FQNNGV. There are 16 residues in the CDR3. Trimming pared 5 bases from V and 5 bases from J, leaving 18 bases between.

This chain links TRBV5-8 with TRBJ2-7; no reliable D call. Trimming removed 3 bases at V and 4 bases at J, with 5 bases between. The CDR3 has 11 amino acids. Germline assignment: CDR1 SGHTS and CDR2 YDEGEE. The CDR3 DNA is TGTGCCAGCAGCTGGAGTTACGAGCAGTACTTC. This translates into CASSWSYEQYF.

The chain is built from TRBV6-1 and TRBJ1-4; D unclear. This CDR3 has 15 residues. The V gene lost 6 bases and the J gene lost 1 base, with 12 bases spanning the gap. Per the germline V gene, CDR1 is MNHNS and CDR2 is SASEGT. The CDR3: CASRPAPLTNEKLFF. The CDR3 DNA sequence: TGTGCCAGCAGACCCGCGCCCTTAACTAATGAAAAACTGTTTTTT.

V gene TRBV5-1 combines with J gene TRBJ2-7; D may be TRBD2 (6 bases). In germline, CDR1 is SGHRS, CDR2 YFSETQ. V shed 2 bases and J shed 3 bases, with 12 bases lying between them. The CDR3 is made up of 14 amino acids. Here the CDR3 DNA reads TGCGCCAGCAGCTTAAGTGTGGACTACTACGAGCAGTACTTC. This encodes CASSLSVDYYEQYF. Full variable domain (remainder filled in from reference TRBV5-1 and TRBJ2-7): KAGVTQTPRYLIKTRGQQVTLSCSPISGHRSVSWYQQTPGQGLQFLFEYFSETQRNKGNFPGRFSGRQFSNSRSEMNVSTLELGDSALYLCASSLSVDYYEQYFGPGTRLTVT.

This clone was observed a single time. The CDR3 region has the DNA TGTGCCAGCAGTGAGCAGGCGACTAGCGGGGCACGGTACGAGCAGTACTTC. Amino acid sequence: CASSEQATSGARYEQYF. The chain couples TRBV2 to TRBJ2-7; 11 nucleotides match TRBD2. Germline lookup yields CDR1 SNHLY and CDR2 FYNNEI. The CDR3 loop spans 17 amino acids. V shed 3 bases and J 4 bases; nucleotides not matched to a gene: 11. The full variable domain, in which reference TRBV2 and TRBJ2-7 provide the parts outside the CDR3, is EPEVTQTPSHQVTQMGQEVILRCVPISNHLYFYWYRQILGQKVEFLVSFYNNEISEKSEIFDDQFSVERPDGSNFTLKIRSTKLEDSAMYFCASSEQATSGARYEQYFGPGTRLTVT.

This clone was counted between two and nine times. The chain joins TRBV7-9 to TRBJ1-1; 7 bases match TRBD1. CDR1 and CDR2 (germline): SEHNR, FQNEAQ (reference sequence). V lost 5 bases to trimming and J lost 0 bases; unmatched junction nucleotides: 12. The CDR3 runs 17 residues. The CDR3 protein is CASSLPQGGGMNTEAFF. The CDR3 bases are TGTGCCAGCAGCCTCCCCCAGGGGGGCGGGATGAACACTGAAGCTTTCTTT.

This clone was observed once. The chain links TRBV5-6 to TRBJ1-1; D is possibly TRBD1 (5 bases). The CDR3 totals 14 residues. Germline CDR1 and CDR2: SGHDT and YYEEEE. Trimming took off 5 bases at V and 6 bases at J, with 17 bases between the two ends. The CDR3: CASSYAGGNAEAFF. CDR3 DNA sequence: TGTGCCAGCAGTTATGCGGGGGGAAACGCTGAAGCTTTCTTT. The whole variable domain, filled in from reference TRBV5-6 and TRBJ1-1, reads DAGVTQSPTHLIKTRGQQVTLRCSPKSGHDTVSWYQQALGQGPQFIFQYYEEEERQRGNFPDRFSGHQFPNYSSELNVNALLLGDSALYLCASSYAGGNAEAFFGQGTRLTVV.

The V and J genes are TRBV11-2 and TRBJ2-1, with TRBD2 matching 10 bases. The CDR3 is 16 amino acids. The V gene's germline CDR1 is SGHAT and CDR2 FQNNGV. V was clipped by 5 bases and J by 10 bases; unmatched bases: 14. CDR3 sequence reads: CASSNRILGLAREQFF. The CDR3 DNA is TGTGCCAGCAGCAACCGAATTCTGGGACTAGCGCGAGAGCAGTTCTTC.

Only one count was recorded for this clone. Germline is not matched at one junction end, which may reflect a read error. The chain joins TRBV6-5 to TRBJ2-7; 8 bases are shared with TRBD1. The CDR3 is 11 amino acids. CDR1 and CDR2 from the germline V gene are MNHEY and SVGAGI. The DNA of the CDR3 is TGTGCCAGCAGTCCTCGGGACAGGATAAGCTTC. Encoded protein: CASSPRDRISF.

V gene TRBV7-2 combines with J gene TRBJ2-2; D remains unclear. This CDR3 comprises 12 residues. V lost 5 bases, J lost 5 bases, and 6 bases lay in between. CDR1 and CDR2 (germline): SGHTA, FQGNSA. CDR3 in DNA: TGTGCCAGCAGCCCTCGGACCGGGGAGCTGTTTTTT. Encoded protein: CASSPRTGELFF. Using reference TRBV7-2 and TRBJ2-2 for the parts outside the CDR3, the full variable domain is GAGVSQSPSNKVTEKGKDVELRCDPISGHTALYWYRQSLGQGLEFLIYFQGNSAPDKSGLPSDRFSAERTGGSVSTLTIQRTQQEDSAVYLCASSPRTGELFFGEGSRLTVL.

In its sample, this clone was seen a few times. This chain links TRBV28 with TRBJ1-2; 7 bases match TRBD1. The CDR3 has 13 residues. Germline CDR1 reads MDHEN; CDR2 reads SYDVKM. V shed 7 bases, J shed 8 bases, and the junction held 10 bases outside the gene matches. DNA of the CDR3: TGTGCCAGCAAACAATTTCAGGGGGGCGGCTACACCTTC. Residues: CASKQFQGGGYTF.

The chain employs TRBV5-1 and TRBJ2-3; 8 positions agree with TRBD2. V trimming: 4 bases; J trimming: 1 base; junction bases outside the gene matches: 8. This CDR3 has 16 residues. CDR1 and CDR2 from the germline V gene are SGHRS and YFSETQ. The CDR3 DNA reads as TGCGCCAGCAGCCCAAATAGCGGGACTGGCACAGATACGCAGTATTTT. It yields the protein CASSPNSGTGTDTQYF. The full variable domain, in which reference TRBV5-1 and TRBJ2-3 provide the parts outside the CDR3, is KAGVTQTPRYLIKTRGQQVTLSCSPISGHRSVSWYQQTPGQGLQFLFEYFSETQRNKGNFPGRFSGRQFSNSRSEMNVSTLELGDSALYLCASSPNSGTGTDTQYFGPGTRLTVL.